This T cell receptor (beta chain) was sequenced during a study of beta chain features in type 1 diabetes. A sort by CD45RO/CCR7/CD25/CD127/CD95/CD27 yielded CD4+ naive, central memory, regulatory and stem cell-like memory cells. Purities over 98% were achieved in all sorted populations. V was pared by 6 bases and J by 6 bases, with 15 bases between. This CDR3 is 14 amino acids long. Germline V CDR1 and CDR2: MNHNY, SVGAGI (reference sequence). The authors reverse transcribed all of the isolated RNA, so sequencing captured expressed TCRB transcripts. Reads from naive, central memory and regulatory T cell samples averaged around 3.7 million. The repertoire was sequenced with immunoSEQ multiplex PCR; TCRdb's copy has only in-frame clones and lacks some. The sample has about half a million clones, 9.5% to 12% seen once.

The chain employs TRBV6-6 and TRBJ2-1, with no clear D. The clonotype comes from a woman younger than 30 in good health. Sequenced material: naive CD4+ T cells from blood. The CDR3 bases are TGTGCCAGCAGCTCTATATCCCCCCTCAATGAGCAGTTCTTC. Translated, it gives CASSSISPLNEQFF.